This entry lists 19 T cell receptor beta chains sequenced from one sample in a study of blood T cells in healthy people across ages. A second PCR of roughly 7 to 11 cycles used a sample-barcoded 5' primer and a J-beta primer mix. One entry per CDR3 protein results from TCRdb running MiXCR on the 5' RACE reads. The data show around 620,000 distinct CDR3 sequences, 25% to 30% seen once. Source material: blood. These receptors were collected from an older woman in good health.

In its sample, this clonotype was seen a few times. The chain uses TRBV14 and TRBJ1-2; D not resolved. V dropped 3 bases and J dropped 2 bases, with 1 base sitting between them. The CDR3 has 11 residues. Germline CDR1 SGHDN, CDR2 FVKESK. This CDR3 reads CASSQNYGYTF. As DNA, the CDR3 is TGTGCCAGCAGCCAGAACTATGGCTACACCTTC.

V gene TRBV15 combines with J gene TRBJ1-1, with 8 bases identical to TRBD1. V lost 5 bases, J lost 3 bases, and 14 bases stayed unmatched. Germline V gene sequence: CDR1 LNHNV, CDR2 YYDKDF (reference sequence). The CDR3 totals 17 residues. The CDR3 sequence: CATSGEPQGVGYTEAFF. The CDR3 DNA reads as TGTGCCACCAGCGGGGAGCCACAGGGGGTGGGGTACACTGAAGCTTTCTTT.

A few counts support this clonotype. The V gene is TRBV12-5, the J gene TRBJ2-7; 8 bases fit TRBD1. There are 14 residues in the CDR3. V gave up 1 base and J gave up 11 bases; unmatched junction bases: 10. CDR1 LGHNT and CDR2 FRNRAP come from the germline V gene. CDR3 DNA: TGTGCTAGTGGTTTGGCCCCGGGACAGGCGCCAAAGTACTTC. Translated: CASGLAPGQAPKYF. The entire variable domain, with the rest obtained from reference TRBV12-5 and TRBJ2-7, is as follows: DARVTQTPRHKVTEMGQEVTMRCQPILGHNTVFWYRQTMMQGLELLAYFRNRAPLDDSGMPKDRFSAEMPDATLATLKIQPSEPRDSAVYFCASGLAPGQAPKYFGPGTRLTVT.

The chain uses TRBV7-9 and TRBJ2-5; possibly TRBD1 for D (5 bases). There are 14 residues in the CDR3. The germline V gene encodes CDR1 SEHNR and CDR2 FQNEAQ (reference sequence). V gave up 5 bases and J gave up 4 bases, with 14 bases separating them. The CDR3 is CASSTFQGPETQYF. In DNA form, the CDR3 reads TGTGCCAGCAGCACCTTTCAGGGTCCAGAGACCCAGTACTTC. Filled out from reference TRBV7-9 and TRBJ2-5, the complete variable domain reads DTGVSQNPRHKITKRGQNVTFRCDPISEHNRLYWYRQTLGQGPEFLTYFQNEAQLEKSRLLSDRFSAERPKGSFSTLEIQRTEQGDSAMYLCASSTFQGPETQYFGPGTRLLVL.

The CDR3 is CSVEGSGGITDTQYF. CDR3 DNA: TGCAGCGTTGAAGGTAGCGGGGGAATCACAGATACGCAGTATTTT. This chain connects TRBV29-1 to TRBJ2-3, with 9 bases that match TRBD2. V was clipped by 1 base and J by 2 bases; unmatched bases: 4. The germline V gene has CDR1 SQVTM and CDR2 ANQGSEA. The CDR3 is 15 residues long.

The J gene is TRBJ1-3, the V gene TRBV5-6; D remains ambiguous. CDR3 size: 16 residues. Germline V gene lookup returns CDR1 SGHDT and CDR2 YYEEEE. V was shortened by 0 bases and J by 0 bases, with 10 bases between the two germline ends. The CDR3: CASSLGEVSSGNTIYF. The CDR3 region has the DNA TGTGCCAGCAGCTTGGGGGAAGTTTCCTCTGGAAACACCATATATTTT. The entire variable domain, with the rest obtained from reference TRBV5-6 and TRBJ1-3, is as follows: DAGVTQSPTHLIKTRGQQVTLRCSPKSGHDTVSWYQQALGQGPQFIFQYYEEEERQRGNFPDRFSGHQFPNYSSELNVNALLLGDSALYLCASSLGEVSSGNTIYFGEGSWLTVV.

This clonotype was found many times. The chain has TRBV18 and TRBJ2-1, with 11 positions matching TRBD2. V trimming: 8 bases; J trimming: 3 bases; junction bases outside the gene matches: 6. Germline V lookup: CDR1 KGHSH, CDR2 LQKENI. This CDR3 has 15 amino acids. The CDR3 sequence: CASSPTSGGYNEQFF. DNA for the CDR3: TGTGCCAGCAGCCCAACTAGCGGGGGCTACAATGAGCAGTTCTTC.

This clonotype was seen a handful of times. The chain carries TRBV19 and TRBJ2-1; TRBD1 aligns across 7 bases. CDR3 length equals 15 residues. Germline V gene data show CDR1 as LNHDA and CDR2 as SQIVND (reference sequence). The V segment lost 6 bases and the J segment 2 bases; nucleotides outside the gene matches: 7. CDR3 region: CASRTTGFAYNEQFF. The CDR3 nucleotides read TGTGCCAGTAGGACGACAGGGTTTGCCTACAATGAGCAGTTCTTC.

V gene TRBV7-2 combines with J gene TRBJ2-3, with D unclear. Germline loops: CDR1 SGHTA, CDR2 FQGNSA. The V gene lost 11 bases and the J gene lost 2 bases, with 11 bases spanning the gap. The CDR3 spans 12 residues. In DNA, the CDR3 is TGTGCCGGCAACCTTTACACAGATACGCAGTATTTT. It yields the protein CAGNLYTDTQYF.

This clonotype was counted a few times. The chain recombines TRBV6-5 with TRBJ2-5, with 7 bases that match TRBD1. This CDR3 contains 14 residues. Trimming cost V 5 bases and J 7 bases; bases outside gene matches: 10. Germline CDR1 reads MNHEY; CDR2 reads SVGAGI. The CDR3 spells CASSPSETGRTQYF. The CDR3 nucleotides are TGTGCCAGCAGTCCCTCCGAGACAGGGAGGACCCAGTACTTC.

In its sample, this clonotype was seen a few times. The V and J genes are TRBV7-6 and TRBJ2-5; D uncertain. V was shortened by 1 base and J by 5 bases, with 5 bases between the two germline ends. Germline V CDR1 and CDR2: SGHVS, FNYEAQ. The CDR3 has 12 residues. The chain's CDR3 is CASSLEMETQYF. For the CDR3, the DNA is TGTGCCAGCAGCTTAGAGATGGAGACCCAGTACTTC.

The rearrangement joins TRBV20-1 to TRBJ2-7, with 16 positions matching TRBD2. The J call may not be correct, given that the DNA end is closer to TRBJ2-1. The germline CDR1 and CDR2 sequences are DFQATT and SNEGSKA (reference sequence). This CDR3 spans 18 amino acids. Written as DNA, the CDR3 is TGCAGTGCTAGAGAGTGGGGACTAGCGGGGGGGCATGGCAATGAGCAGTTCTTC. It is translated as CSAREWGLAGGHGNEQFF.

The chain uses TRBV5-1 and TRBJ1-2, with D possibly being TRBD1 (5 bases). The V end was cut by 1 base, the J end by 4 bases, with 14 bases between. CDR1 SGHRS and CDR2 YFSETQ come from the germline V gene. The CDR3 spans 15 residues. The CDR3 sequence is CASSLTMAGGYGYTF. The CDR3 DNA sequence: TGCGCCAGCAGCTTGACCATGGCCGGGGGCTATGGCTACACCTTC.

The rearrangement joins TRBV6-5 to TRBJ1-2; tentatively, D is TRBD1 (5 bases). The germline V gene encodes CDR1 MNHEY and CDR2 SVGAGI. This CDR3 spans 15 amino acids. Trimming cost V 0 bases and J 1 base, with 9 bases left between them. CDR3 in amino acids: CASSYSHRFNYGYTF. Written as DNA, the CDR3 is TGTGCCAGCAGTTACTCACACAGGTTTAACTATGGCTACACCTTC.

There are a few counts of this clonotype. The rearrangement links TRBV7-8 to TRBJ2-4; TRBD2 agrees at 13 bases. The V gene end was trimmed by 4 bases and the J gene end by 9 bases; junction bases not matched to a gene: 6. Per germline, CDR1 SGHVS and CDR2 FQNEAQ. This CDR3 has 15 residues. CDR3 sequence: CASSSGTSGAGIQYF. As DNA, the CDR3 is TGTGCCAGCAGCTCAGGGACTAGCGGGGCCGGCATTCAGTACTTC.

V usage is TRBV20-1 and J usage is TRBJ2-3; a weak D match, TRBD2 (6 bases). Trimming left V 2 bases short and J 1 base short, with 13 bases between. Germline CDR1 DFQATT, CDR2 SNEGSKA (reference sequence). There are 15 residues in the CDR3. The CDR3: CSARRSGGGTDTQYF. CDR3 bases: TGCAGTGCTAGAAGGAGCGGAGGGGGCACAGATACGCAGTATTTT.

This clonotype appeared many times. The chain combines TRBV20-1 with TRBJ1-2; D gene ambiguous. Germline lookup yields CDR1 DFQATT and CDR2 SNEGSKA (reference sequence). V dropped 0 bases and J dropped 8 bases, with 13 bases sitting between them. This CDR3 has 13 amino acids. CDR3 nucleotides: TGCAGTGCTAGAGAGGAGTTTGAGGGCGGCTACACCTTC. Its protein is CSAREEFEGGYTF.

This chain links TRBV5-1 with TRBJ2-1; D is perhaps TRBD2 (6 bases). Trimming removed 2 bases at V and 7 bases at J, with 13 bases between. In germline, CDR1 is SGHRS, CDR2 YFSETQ. There are 14 residues in the CDR3. The CDR3 loop is CASSLGTRANEQFF. The CDR3 region has the DNA TGCGCCAGCAGCTTAGGGACTCGGGCGAATGAGCAGTTCTTC. Looking up the rest from reference TRBV5-1 and TRBJ2-1 gives the full variable domain: KAGVTQTPRYLIKTRGQQVTLSCSPISGHRSVSWYQQTPGQGLQFLFEYFSETQRNKGNFPGRFSGRQFSNSRSEMNVSTLELGDSALYLCASSLGTRANEQFFGPGTRLTVL.

Here the CDR3 DNA reads TGTGCCAGGGGGACAGGGGAGTGTCATGAGCAGTTCTTC. Its translation is CARGTGECHEQFF. The rearrangement joins TRBV21-1 to TRBJ2-1; the table calls TRBD1, which could not be checked here. TRBV21-1 is a documented pseudogene. This CDR3 spans 13 amino acids.